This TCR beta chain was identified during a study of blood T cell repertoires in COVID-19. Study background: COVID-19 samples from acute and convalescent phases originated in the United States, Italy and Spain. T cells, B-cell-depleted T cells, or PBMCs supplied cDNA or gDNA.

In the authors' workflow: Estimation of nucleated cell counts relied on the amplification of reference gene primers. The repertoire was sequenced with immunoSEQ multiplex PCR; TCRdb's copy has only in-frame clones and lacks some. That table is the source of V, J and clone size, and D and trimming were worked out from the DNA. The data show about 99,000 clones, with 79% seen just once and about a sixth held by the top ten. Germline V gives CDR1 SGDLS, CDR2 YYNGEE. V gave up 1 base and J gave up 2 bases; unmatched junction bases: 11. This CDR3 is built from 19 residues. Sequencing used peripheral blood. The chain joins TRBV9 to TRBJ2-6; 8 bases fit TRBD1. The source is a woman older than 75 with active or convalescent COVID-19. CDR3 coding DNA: TGTGCCAGCAGCGTAAAATTCGGGGGACAGGTGACTGGGGCCAACGTCCTGACTTTC. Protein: CASSVKFGGQVTGANVLTF. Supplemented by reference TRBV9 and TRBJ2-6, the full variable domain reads DSGVTQTPKHLITATGQRVTLRCSPRSGDLSVYWYQQSLDQGLQFLIQYYNGEERAKGNILERFSAQQFPDLHSELNLSSLELGDSALYFCASSVKFGGQVTGANVLTFGAGSRLTVL.